Given below is one TCR beta chain in context. The antigen is not known. The authors extracted at least 6 micrograms of total RNA per sample. Together with a sample-barcoded 5' primer, a J-beta primer mix was included in a second PCR lasting about 7 to 12 cycles. TCRdb reprocessed the 5' RACE reads via MiXCR and lists one record per CDR3 protein. The sample shows about 2 million distinct CDR3 sequences, approximately 50% of them seen only once. Trimming stripped 4 bases from V and 8 bases from J, with 22 bases between. From germline, CDR1 is SGDLS and CDR2 YYNGEE. The CDR3 sequence is 16 residues long. This record comes from a study of blood T cells in healthy people across ages. Study-level results: Comparison with aged donors showed that long-lived donors had more naive CD4+ cells and higher diversity.

Material for sequencing was blood. The receptor was isolated from a middle-aged woman in good health. The J gene is TRBJ2-1, the V gene TRBV9, with D perhaps matching TRBD1 (5 bases). The CDR3 DNA is TGTGCCAGCAGCCCCCGCTCGGTAGTTCTACAGGATGAGCAGTTCTTC. Its translation is CASSPRSVVLQDEQFF. The full variable domain, completed using reference TRBV9 and TRBJ2-1, is DSGVTQTPKHLITATGQRVTLRCSPRSGDLSVYWYQQSLDQGLQFLIQYYNGEERAKGNILERFSAQQFPDLHSELNLSSLELGDSALYFCASSPRSVVLQDEQFFGPGTRLTVL.